These 7 T cell receptor beta chains came from one sample sequenced in a study of blood T cell repertoires in COVID-19. The data were produced by immunoSEQ multiplex PCR, yet TCRdb's version contains in-frame clones alone and is incomplete. Found here are 160,000 or so clones, 70% to 90% of them singletons; the top ten hold 6.5% to 8%. The sample was PBMCs or T cells enriched from blood (not recorded which). The receptors stem from a woman aged 50 to 60 who had recovered from COVID-19.

This chain uses TRBV9 with TRBJ1-6, with 7 bases aligning to TRBD1. The CDR3 totals 15 residues. V gave up 3 bases and J gave up 7 bases; unmatched junction bases: 7. Germline-derived CDR1 and CDR2 are SGDLS and YYNGEE. As DNA, the CDR3 is TGTGCCAGCAGCGCGGGAGACAGGGTGAATTCACCCCTCCACTTT. Translation: CASSAGDRVNSPLHF.

The chain links TRBV5-5 to TRBJ1-1; TRBD1 matches 7 bases. The trim removed 4 bases at V and 0 bases at J, leaving 3 bases unmatched. Germline V gives CDR1 SGHKS, CDR2 YYEKEE (reference sequence). The CDR3 totals 14 residues. This chain's CDR3 is CASSTGQMNTEAFF. The DNA for the CDR3 is TGTGCCAGCAGCACGGGACAGATGAACACTGAAGCTTTCTTT.

The chain combines TRBV19 with TRBJ2-3; no clear D gene. Germline CDR1 is LNHDA and CDR2 is SQIVND (reference sequence). V lost 3 bases, J lost 0 bases, and 10 bases lay in between. This CDR3 spans 15 amino acids. In nucleotides, the CDR3 is TGTGCCAGTAGTATGCCAAGCCCTAGCACAGATACGCAGTATTTT. This gives the protein CASSMPSPSTDTQYF.

This sequence joins TRBV9 and TRBJ1-3; 12 bases agree with TRBD1. There are 19 residues in the CDR3. J lost 3 bases, V lost 3 bases, and 13 bases had no gene match. Germline V gives CDR1 SGDLS, CDR2 YYNGEE. CDR3: CASSAPIPGQGAYGNTIYF. The CDR3 nucleotides are TGTGCCAGCAGCGCACCAATACCGGGACAGGGGGCTTATGGAAACACCATATATTTT. Drawing the rest from reference TRBV9 and TRBJ1-3, the complete variable domain is DSGVTQTPKHLITATGQRVTLRCSPRSGDLSVYWYQQSLDQGLQFLIQYYNGEERAKGNILERFSAQQFPDLHSELNLSSLELGDSALYFCASSAPIPGQGAYGNTIYFGEGSWLTVV.

This clone has only a few counts. The chain joins TRBV7-9 to TRBJ2-2, with 8 bases identical to TRBD1. J was trimmed by 7 bases and V by 3 bases; bases with no gene match: 10. CDR1 and CDR2 from the germline V gene are SEHNR and FQNEAQ (reference sequence). The CDR3 length is 16 residues. CDR3 coding DNA: TGTGCCAGCAGCTTCGTCACGACAGGGGTACGCGGGGAGCTGTTTTTT. Translating gives CASSFVTTGVRGELFF.

V and J are TRBV28 and TRBJ2-2; 12 bases fit TRBD2. Germline V lookup: CDR1 MDHEN, CDR2 SYDVKM. The ends lost 0 bases at V and 6 bases at J; junction bases unmatched: 5. CDR3 size: 17 residues. This CDR3 is CASSLWRLAGGPGELFF. The CDR3 coding sequence is TGTGCCAGCAGTTTATGGAGGCTAGCGGGGGGGCCCGGGGAGCTGTTTTTT.

This chain connects TRBV11-3 to TRBJ2-7; 8 positions agree with TRBD1. V shed 2 bases and J 2 bases; nucleotides not matched to a gene: 11. Germline CDR1 and CDR2: SGHNT and YENEEA. This CDR3 contains 17 residues. CDR3: CASSLIIGTGVAYEQYF. CDR3 in DNA: TGTGCCAGCAGCTTAATCATAGGGACAGGAGTTGCCTACGAGCAGTACTTC.